This T cell receptor beta chain stems from a study of cytomegalovirus exposure and HLA in healthy donors. The study's findings and limits: Excluded: some indistinguishable V segments such as TRBV6-2 and TRBV6-3.

The PCR was carried out with 60 Vbeta primers and 13 Jbeta primers. Sequenced by immunoSEQ multiplex PCR; TCRdb stores in-frame clones only, minus some. The table lists about 96,000 clones, around four fifths of them singletons, with 2.7% in the top ten. Per germline, CDR1 MNHEY and CDR2 SVGAGI. Between the trimmed V and J ends, which lost 4 bases and 5 bases, there was a span of 11 bases. CDR3 length: 13 residues. About this clone itself: Its cognate antigen is unknown.

The material sequenced was PBMCs. The sequence was collected from a man aged 25 to 40 in good health and CMV-seronegative. This chain uses TRBV6-5 with TRBJ2-5, with unresolved D. In DNA form, the CDR3 reads TGTGCCAGCAGTTGGAGACGGTCGGAGACCCAGTACTTC. As protein: CASSWRRSETQYF.